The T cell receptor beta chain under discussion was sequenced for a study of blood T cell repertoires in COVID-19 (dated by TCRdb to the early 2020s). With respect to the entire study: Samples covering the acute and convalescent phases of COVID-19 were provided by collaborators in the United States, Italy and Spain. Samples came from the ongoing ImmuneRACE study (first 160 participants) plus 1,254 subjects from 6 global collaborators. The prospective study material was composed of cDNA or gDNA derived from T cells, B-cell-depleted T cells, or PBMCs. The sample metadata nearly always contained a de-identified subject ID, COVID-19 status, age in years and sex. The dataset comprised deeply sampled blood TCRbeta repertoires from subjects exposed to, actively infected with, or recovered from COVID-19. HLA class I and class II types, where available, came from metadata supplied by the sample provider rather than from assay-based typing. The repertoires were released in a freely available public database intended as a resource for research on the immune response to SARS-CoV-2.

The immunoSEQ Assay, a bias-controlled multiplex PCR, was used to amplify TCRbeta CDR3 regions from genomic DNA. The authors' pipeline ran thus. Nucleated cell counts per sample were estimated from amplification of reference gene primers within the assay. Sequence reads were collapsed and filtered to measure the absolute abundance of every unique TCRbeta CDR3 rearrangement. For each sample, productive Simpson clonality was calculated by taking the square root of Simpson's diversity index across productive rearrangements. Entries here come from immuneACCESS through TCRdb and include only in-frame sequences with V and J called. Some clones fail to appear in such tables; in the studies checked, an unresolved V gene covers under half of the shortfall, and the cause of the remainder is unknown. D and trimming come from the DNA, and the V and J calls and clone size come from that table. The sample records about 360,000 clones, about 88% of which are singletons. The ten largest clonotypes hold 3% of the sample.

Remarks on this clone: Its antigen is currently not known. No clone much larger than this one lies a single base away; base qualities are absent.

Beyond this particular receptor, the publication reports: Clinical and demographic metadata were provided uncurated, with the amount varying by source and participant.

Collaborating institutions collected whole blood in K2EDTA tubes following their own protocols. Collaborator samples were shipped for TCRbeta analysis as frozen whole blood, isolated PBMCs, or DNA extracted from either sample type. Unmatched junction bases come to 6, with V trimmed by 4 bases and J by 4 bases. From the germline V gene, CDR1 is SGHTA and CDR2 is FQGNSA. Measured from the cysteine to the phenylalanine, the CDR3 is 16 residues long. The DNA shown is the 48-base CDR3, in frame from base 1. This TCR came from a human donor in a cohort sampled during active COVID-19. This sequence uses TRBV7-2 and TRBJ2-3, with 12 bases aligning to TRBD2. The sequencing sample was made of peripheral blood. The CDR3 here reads CASSSRLAGASDTQYF. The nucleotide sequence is TGTGCCAGCAGCTCGCGACTAGCGGGGGCTTCAGATACGCAGTATTTT.